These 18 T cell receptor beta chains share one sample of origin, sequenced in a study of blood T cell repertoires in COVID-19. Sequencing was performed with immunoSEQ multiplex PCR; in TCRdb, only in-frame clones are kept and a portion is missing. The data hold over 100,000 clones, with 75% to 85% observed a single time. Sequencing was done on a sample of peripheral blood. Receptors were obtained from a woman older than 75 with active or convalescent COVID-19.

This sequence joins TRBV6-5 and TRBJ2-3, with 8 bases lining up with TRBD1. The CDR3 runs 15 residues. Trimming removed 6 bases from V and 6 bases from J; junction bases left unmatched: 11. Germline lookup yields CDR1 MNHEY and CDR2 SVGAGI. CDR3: CASRRDRSLGDTQYF. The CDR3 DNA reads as TGTGCCAGCAGAAGGGACAGGTCATTGGGTGATACGCAGTATTTT.

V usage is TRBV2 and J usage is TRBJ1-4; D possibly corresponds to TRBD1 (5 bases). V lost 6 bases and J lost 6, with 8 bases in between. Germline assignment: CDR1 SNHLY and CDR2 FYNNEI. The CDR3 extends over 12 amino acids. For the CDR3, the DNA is TGTGCCAGCAGCCGGGGGGATGAAAAACTGTTTTTT. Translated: CASSRGDEKLFF.

The CDR3 spells CNARTNEKLFF. CDR3 DNA sequence: TGCAACGCCCGGACAAATGAAAAACTGTTTTTT. The chain is built from TRBV29-1 and TRBJ1-4; TRBD1 is a possible D gene (5 bases). This CDR3 is 11 amino acids long. Germline V lookup: CDR1 SQVTM, CDR2 ANQGSEA.

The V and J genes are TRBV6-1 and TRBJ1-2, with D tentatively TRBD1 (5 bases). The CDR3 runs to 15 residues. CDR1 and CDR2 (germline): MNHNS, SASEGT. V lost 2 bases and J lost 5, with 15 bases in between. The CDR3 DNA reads TGTGCCAGCAGTGAATCTCAGGGCACTCTGTATGGCTACACCTTC. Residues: CASSESQGTLYGYTF.

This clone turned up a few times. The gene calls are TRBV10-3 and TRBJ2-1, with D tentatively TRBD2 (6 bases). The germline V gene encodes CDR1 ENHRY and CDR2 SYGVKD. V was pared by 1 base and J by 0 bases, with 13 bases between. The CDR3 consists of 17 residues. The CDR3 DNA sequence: TGTGCCATCAGTGAGTTTAAAGCGGGCAGCTCCTACAATGAGCAGTTCTTC. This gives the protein CAISEFKAGSSYNEQFF.

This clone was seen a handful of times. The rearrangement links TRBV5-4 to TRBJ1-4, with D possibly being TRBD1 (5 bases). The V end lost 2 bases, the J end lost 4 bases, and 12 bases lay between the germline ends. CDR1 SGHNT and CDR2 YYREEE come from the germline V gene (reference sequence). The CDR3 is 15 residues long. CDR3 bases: TGTGCCAGCAGCTTTGGGGGGAATTTTAATGAAAAACTGTTTTTT. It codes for CASSFGGNFNEKLFF.

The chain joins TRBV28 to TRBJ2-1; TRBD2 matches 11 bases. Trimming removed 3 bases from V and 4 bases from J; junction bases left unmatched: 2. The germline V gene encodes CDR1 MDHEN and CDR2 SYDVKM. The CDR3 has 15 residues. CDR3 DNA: TGTGCCAGCAGTTTTTCTAGCGGGGGGTACAATGAGCAGTTCTTC. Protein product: CASSFSSGGYNEQFF.

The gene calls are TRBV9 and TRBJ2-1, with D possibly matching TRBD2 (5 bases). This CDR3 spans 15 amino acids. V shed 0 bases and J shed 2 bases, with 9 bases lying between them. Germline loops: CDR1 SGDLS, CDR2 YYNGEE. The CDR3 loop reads CASSVVGSAYNEQFF. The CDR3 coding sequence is TGTGCCAGCAGCGTAGTAGGGAGTGCCTACAATGAGCAGTTCTTC.

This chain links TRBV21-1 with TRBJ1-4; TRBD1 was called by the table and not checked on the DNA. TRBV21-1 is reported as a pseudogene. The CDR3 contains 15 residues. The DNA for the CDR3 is TGTGCCAGCAGCAAAGGACAGGGACCTAATGAAAAACTGTTTTTT. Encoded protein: CASSKGQGPNEKLFF.

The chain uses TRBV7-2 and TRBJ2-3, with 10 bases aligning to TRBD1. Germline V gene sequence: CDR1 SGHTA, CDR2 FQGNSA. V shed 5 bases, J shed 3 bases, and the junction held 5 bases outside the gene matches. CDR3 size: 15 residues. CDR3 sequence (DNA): TGTGCCAGCAGCGCGGGGGGACAGGGGACAGATACGCAGTATTTT. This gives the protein CASSAGGQGTDTQYF.

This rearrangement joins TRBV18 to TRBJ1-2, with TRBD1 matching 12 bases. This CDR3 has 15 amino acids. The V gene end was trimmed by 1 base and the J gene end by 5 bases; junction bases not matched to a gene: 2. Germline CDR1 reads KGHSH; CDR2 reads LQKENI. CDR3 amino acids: CASSPRDRGLYGYTF. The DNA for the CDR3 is TGTGCCAGCTCACCACGGGACAGGGGGCTTTATGGCTACACCTTC.

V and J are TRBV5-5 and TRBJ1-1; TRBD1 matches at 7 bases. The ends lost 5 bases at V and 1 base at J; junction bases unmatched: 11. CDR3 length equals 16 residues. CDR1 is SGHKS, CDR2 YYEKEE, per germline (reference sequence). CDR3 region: CASRPTTGASNTEAFF. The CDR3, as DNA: TGTGCCAGCAGGCCGACTACAGGGGCCTCGAACACTGAAGCTTTCTTT.

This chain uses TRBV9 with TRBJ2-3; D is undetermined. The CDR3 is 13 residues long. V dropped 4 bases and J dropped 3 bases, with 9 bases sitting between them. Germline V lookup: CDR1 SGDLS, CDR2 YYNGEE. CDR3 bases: TGTGCCAGCAGCATACTACAAACAGATACGCAGTATTTT. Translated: CASSILQTDTQYF.

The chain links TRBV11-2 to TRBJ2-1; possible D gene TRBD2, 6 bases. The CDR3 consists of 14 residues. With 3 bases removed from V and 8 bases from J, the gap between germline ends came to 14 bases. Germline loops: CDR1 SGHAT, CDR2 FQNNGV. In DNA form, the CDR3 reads TGTGCCAGCAGCTTCTCTTTCGGGAGCTATGAGCAGTTCTTC. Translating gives CASSFSFGSYEQFF.

The CDR3: CASTSPSRGLREQYF. The CDR3 nucleotides read TGTGCCAGCACCTCCCCCTCCCGGGGTCTTAGAGAGCAGTACTTC. The chain combines TRBV6-5 with TRBJ2-7; possibly TRBD2 for D (5 bases). CDR3 length equals 15 residues. Germline CDR1 and CDR2: MNHEY and SVGAGI. Trimming left V 7 bases short and J 7 bases short, with 23 bases between.

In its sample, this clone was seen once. The CDR3, as DNA: TGTGCCAGCAGCTTAGATCGACAGCCCCCTTACAATGAGCAGTTCTTC. Translating gives CASSLDRQPPYNEQFF. This chain connects TRBV11-2 to TRBJ2-1, with a possible D match to TRBD1 (5 bases). The length of the CDR3 is 16 residues. Deletions cut 0 bases from V and 4 bases from J, with 13 bases between. Per germline, CDR1 SGHAT and CDR2 FQNNGV.

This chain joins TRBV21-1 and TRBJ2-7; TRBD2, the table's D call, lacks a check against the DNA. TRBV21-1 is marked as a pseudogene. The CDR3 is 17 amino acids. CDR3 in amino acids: CASSKDRFGTSGNEQYF. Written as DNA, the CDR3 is TGTGCCAGCAGCAAAGATCGGTTCGGGACTAGCGGGAACGAGCAGTACTTC.

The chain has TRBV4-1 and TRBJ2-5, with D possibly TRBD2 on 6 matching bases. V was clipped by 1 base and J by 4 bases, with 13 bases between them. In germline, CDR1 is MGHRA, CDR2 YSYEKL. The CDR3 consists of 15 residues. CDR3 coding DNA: TGCGCCAGCAGCCAAGTCAGCGGGTTGTCAGAGACCCAGTACTTC. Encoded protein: CASSQVSGLSETQYF.